Below are 20 T cell receptor beta chains sequenced from a single sample in a study of T cells in Graves' hyperthyroidism and ophthalmopathy (dated by TCRdb to 2018 to 2020). Libraries came from multiplex PCR. Instrument on record: Illumina HiSeq 2000. The TCR beta CDR3 regions were amplified from RNA transcripts. The first round of RT-PCR for the TCR CDR3 was performed with the HTBI primer set and the Qiagen OneStep RT-PCR kit. The raw public reads went through TCRdb reprocessing: fastp at Q25, MiXCR clone calling, in-frame beta chains kept. All rows with the same CDR3 protein become a single entry with the most common DNA and genes. This sample lists more than 450,000 distinct CDR3 sequences; 11% to 15% were detected once. The ten largest clones add up to approximately 15% of the sample. The sequenced sample consisted of blood. All receptors derive from a middle-aged woman with Graves' hyperthyroidism.

Many counts were recorded for this clonotype. V is TRBV29-1 and J is TRBJ2-7; TRBD2 aligns across 11 bases. V dropped 5 bases and J dropped 4; count of bases not matched to a gene: 10. The germline CDR1 and CDR2 sequences are SQVTM and ANQGSEA. This CDR3 spans 15 amino acids. In DNA form, the CDR3 reads TGCAGCGTTTTATCGCCGAGACTAGCGGGATACGAGCAGTACTTC. This encodes CSVLSPRLAGYEQYF.

This sequence joins TRBV29-1 and TRBJ1-2; TRBD1 matches at 9 bases. The trim removed 3 bases at V and 6 bases at J, leaving 8 bases unmatched. The CDR3 has 14 amino acids. CDR1 and CDR2 from the germline V gene are SQVTM and ANQGSEA. CDR3 nucleotides: TGCAGCGTTGACTCAACAGGGGGCGGCCATGGCTACACCTTC. It encodes CSVDSTGGGHGYTF.

At least ten counts were recorded for this clonotype. This rearrangement joins TRBV11-2 to TRBJ2-1; 8 bases are shared with TRBD2. Germline CDR1 is SGHAT and CDR2 is FQNNGV. This CDR3 is 16 amino acids long. V trimming: 6 bases; J trimming: 3 bases; junction bases outside the gene matches: 10. CDR3 in amino acids: CASSRSAGAHYNEQFF. The CDR3 DNA is TGTGCCAGCAGTCGATCAGCGGGAGCTCACTACAATGAGCAGTTCTTC.

This clonotype has only a few counts. The chain employs TRBV15 and TRBJ1-4; D not certain. Germline V lookup: CDR1 LNHNV, CDR2 YYDKDF (reference sequence). The CDR3 is 15 amino acids. V lost 0 bases and J 8 bases, leaving 13 bases between the germline ends. The CDR3 reads CATSRDKQVPEKLFF. In nucleotides, the CDR3 is TGTGCCACCAGCAGAGATAAGCAGGTTCCCGAAAAACTGTTTTTT.

This clonotype came up many times. The chain's CDR3 is CASSYSYKNTEAFF. The CDR3 coding sequence is TGTGCCAGCAGTTACTCCTACAAGAACACTGAAGCTTTCTTT. The rearrangement links TRBV6-5 to TRBJ1-1; D unclear. Germline V gene lookup returns CDR1 MNHEY and CDR2 SVGAGI. Trimming took 0 bases from V and 1 from J, leaving 6 bases between them. The CDR3 totals 14 residues.

This clonotype was observed a few times. The chain carries TRBV12-3 or TRBV12-4 and TRBJ2-2; weak D call: TRBD1 (6 bases). The CDR3 is 17 residues long. The germline V and J ends were trimmed by 2 bases and 3 bases, with 16 bases remaining between them. The CDR3 here is CASSLWALDRDTGELFF. The CDR3 DNA is TGTGCCAGCAGTTTATGGGCTTTGGACAGAGACACCGGGGAGCTGTTTTTT.

V is TRBV19 and J is TRBJ2-2; 9 nucleotides align to TRBD1. The CDR3 covers 14 residues. Germline trimming cut 10 bases from V and 4 bases from J; bases unmatched to any gene: 7. Germline CDR1 and CDR2: LNHDA and SQIVND (reference sequence). CDR3 loop: CATLDRGVTGELFF. The CDR3 region has the DNA TGTGCCACCTTAGACAGGGGGGTCACCGGGGAGCTGTTTTTT.

This clonotype was seen more than once but under ten times. J is TRBJ1-5 and V is TRBV20-1; D is unclear. The length of the CDR3 is 14 residues. V was trimmed by 8 bases and J by 4 bases, leaving 18 bases between them. Germline lookup yields CDR1 DFQATT and CDR2 SNEGSKA (reference sequence). The CDR3 reads CSLRAARLNQPQHF. In DNA form, the CDR3 reads TGCAGTCTGCGGGCCGCGCGGCTGAATCAGCCCCAGCATTTT.

This clonotype was counted at least ten times. The genes are TRBV11-2 and TRBJ2-7, with 8 bases lining up with TRBD1. The trim removed 6 bases at V and 1 base at J, leaving 11 bases unmatched. The V gene's germline CDR1 is SGHAT and CDR2 FQNNGV. The CDR3 sequence is 16 residues long. CDR3 sequence: CASSRNTGTGSYEQYF. DNA for the CDR3: TGTGCCAGCAGTCGCAACACCGGGACAGGATCCTACGAGCAGTACTTC. Full variable domain (remainder filled in from reference TRBV11-2 and TRBJ2-7): EAGVAQSPRYKIIEKRQSVAFWCNPISGHATLYWYQQILGQGPKLLIQFQNNGVVDDSQLPKDRFSAERLKGVDSTLKIQPAKLEDSAVYLCASSRNTGTGSYEQYFGPGTRLTVT.

The chain has TRBV28 and TRBJ1-5; the match to TRBD1 covers 7 bases. Germline CDR1 and CDR2: MDHEN and SYDVKM. This CDR3 spans 15 amino acids. V gave up 5 bases and J gave up 4 bases; unmatched junction bases: 8. CDR3 sequence reads: CASSPTGDRNQPQHF. For the CDR3, the DNA is TGTGCCAGCAGTCCAACAGGGGATAGAAATCAGCCCCAGCATTTT.

This clonotype was counted many times. This rearrangement joins TRBV5-1 to TRBJ2-2; D is perhaps TRBD2 (5 bases). The CDR3 consists of 16 residues. Germline CDR1 and CDR2: SGHRS and YFSETQ. Trimming took off 2 bases at V and 0 bases at J, with 11 bases between the two ends. The CDR3, as DNA: TGCGCCAGCAGCTTAGGAGGAAGGTCGAACACCGGGGAGCTGTTTTTT. Its translation: CASSLGGRSNTGELFF.

This chain joins TRBV19 and TRBJ1-2; tentative D call: TRBD1 (5 bases). V lost 5 bases and J lost 6, with 13 bases in between. The CDR3 spans 13 residues. Germline CDR1 is LNHDA and CDR2 is SQIVND (reference sequence). CDR3 amino acids: CASSPQGLDGYTF. CDR3 DNA sequence: TGTGCCAGTAGTCCCCAGGGTCTCGATGGCTACACCTTC.

V and J are TRBV2 and TRBJ2-5; 7 nucleotides align to TRBD1. This CDR3 has 15 residues. In germline, CDR1 is SNHLY, CDR2 FYNNEI. The J segment lost 1 base and the V segment lost 3 bases, leaving 5 bases of the junction unmatched. The DNA of the CDR3 is TGTGCCAGCAGTGAGCAGGGGACAGTCCAAGAGACCCAGTACTTC. Protein: CASSEQGTVQETQYF.

This clonotype was picked up a small number of times. CDR3 in amino acids: CASSPPYRDGETQYF. The CDR3 bases are TGTGCCAGCAGCCCCCCCTATAGGGACGGAGAGACCCAGTACTTC. The V gene is TRBV5-4, the J gene TRBJ2-5, with D possibly called TRBD1 or TRBD2 (5 bases each). This CDR3 region has 15 residues. The V gene lost 4 bases and the J gene lost 4 bases, with 17 bases spanning the gap. Per the germline V gene, CDR1 is SGHNT and CDR2 is YYREEE (reference sequence).

This clonotype was observed at least ten times. The chain links TRBV2 to TRBJ2-7; D unresolved. With 6 bases removed from V and 2 bases from J, the gap between germline ends came to 8 bases. Germline values: CDR1 SNHLY, CDR2 FYNNEI. This CDR3 contains 12 residues. The CDR3 DNA reads TGTGCCAGCAGGCCAGCTGCCTACGAGCAGTACTTC. Amino acids: CASRPAAYEQYF.

This clonotype was detected many times. This chain links TRBV2 with TRBJ2-3; D might be TRBD2 (6 bases). The CDR3 spans 14 residues. Germline V gives CDR1 SNHLY, CDR2 FYNNEI. The V end was cut by 6 bases, the J end by 2 bases, with 12 bases between. The CDR3 here is CASRYRDFTDTQYF. In nucleotides, the CDR3 is TGTGCCAGCAGGTACCGGGACTTCACAGATACGCAGTATTTT.

This clonotype was observed many times. This chain connects TRBV14 to TRBJ2-3; 9 nucleotides align to TRBD1. Germline CDR1 and CDR2: SGHDN and FVKESK. V was clipped by 4 bases and J by 0 bases; unmatched bases: 5. There are 16 residues in the CDR3. CDR3 residues: CASSPQGAASTDTQYF. The CDR3 nucleotides read TGTGCCAGCAGCCCACAGGGGGCAGCTAGCACAGATACGCAGTATTTT.

In its sample, this clonotype was seen a few times. The chain recombines TRBV3-1 with TRBJ2-2; the D call may be TRBD1 or TRBD2 (6 bases each). Trimming removed 0 bases at V and 3 bases at J, with 14 bases between. The CDR3 is 17 amino acids. Germline CDR1 is LGHDT and CDR2 is YNNKEL (reference sequence). The CDR3 DNA is TGTGCCAGCAGCCAAGAGAGGGGGGAAGGCGACACCGGGGAGCTGTTTTTT. Translated: CASSQERGEGDTGELFF.

Concerning this clonotype: Given a much more abundant clone one base away, this may be a read error. The chain couples TRBV7-9 to TRBJ2-1; D is uncertain. The CDR3 has 12 residues. Germline CDR1 reads SEHNR; CDR2 reads FQNEAQ (reference sequence). The CDR3 region has the DNA TGTGCCAGCGGCTTAGAGCGCGATGAGCAGTTCTTC. Translated, it gives CASGLERDEQFF. The whole variable domain, remainder taken from reference TRBV7-9 and TRBJ2-1, is DTGVSQNPRHKITKRGQNVTFRCDPISEHNRLYWYRQTLGQGPEFLTYFQNEAQLEKSRLLSDRFSAERPKGSFSTLEIQRTEQGDSAMYLCASGLERDEQFFGPGTRLTVL.

This chain joins TRBV20-1 and TRBJ2-7, with 10 nucleotides matching TRBD2. CDR1 is DFQATT, CDR2 SNEGSKA, per germline (reference sequence). CDR3 length: 15 residues. V gave up 7 bases and J gave up 4 bases; unmatched junction bases: 13. CDR3 residues: CSVLPPSGRGYEQYF. The CDR3 nucleotides read TGCAGTGTCCTACCCCCTAGCGGGAGAGGGTACGAGCAGTACTTC.